Presented here are 18 T cell receptor beta chains from one specimen sequenced in a study of PD-L1 blockade in urothelial cancer. Clones were sequenced by immunoSEQ multiplex PCR, and TCRdb holds only the in-frame ones, with some missing. The sample contains approximately 32,000 clones, roughly 80% of which appear only once. The source was PBMCs, collected around atezolizumab (anti-PD-L1) treatment. Source of these receptors: a man in his 70s with urothelial cancer.

The V and J genes are TRBV28 and TRBJ2-3; 8 nucleotides agree with TRBD2. CDR3 length: 15 amino acids. With V trimmed by 5 bases and J by 2 bases, 6 bases remained unmatched. The germline gives CDR1 MDHEN, CDR2 SYDVKM. The CDR3 DNA reads TGTGCCAGCAGTCCCCGGGAGGGGTACACAGATACGCAGTATTTT. Translated: CASSPREGYTDTQYF.

The chain is built from TRBV11-2 and TRBJ2-2; 8 nucleotides agree with TRBD1. The germline V gene has CDR1 SGHAT and CDR2 FQNNGV. The CDR3 has 13 amino acids. V was pared by 7 bases and J by 6 bases, with 4 bases of the junction left unmatched. The CDR3 spells CASTQGVSGELFF. The CDR3 DNA is TGTGCCAGCACACAGGGGGTGTCCGGGGAGCTGTTTTTT.

This clone was seen a few times. The rearrangement uses TRBV5-6 and TRBJ1-2; weak D call: TRBD1 (6 bases). The CDR3 is 14 residues long. The V and J ends lost 2 bases and 8 bases respectively, with 16 bases between them. Germline V gene data show CDR1 as SGHDT and CDR2 as YYEEEE. The chain's CDR3 is CASSFFGTPFGYTF. The CDR3 DNA sequence: TGTGCCAGCAGCTTTTTTGGGACACCGTTCGGCTACACCTTC.

This rearrangement joins TRBV2 to TRBJ2-3; 7 nucleotides line up with TRBD2. V shed 7 bases and J 1 base; nucleotides not matched to a gene: 5. Germline assignment: CDR1 SNHLY and CDR2 FYNNEI. CDR3 length: 14 amino acids. The CDR3 bases are TGTGCCAGCACCTATACTAGCGGCACAGATACGCAGTATTTT. As protein: CASTYTSGTDTQYF.

The chain has TRBV4-3 and TRBJ2-1; weak D call: TRBD1 (6 bases). Germline-derived CDR1 and CDR2 are LGHNA and YSLEER. The V and J ends lost 2 bases and 7 bases respectively, with 12 bases between them. The CDR3 loop spans 14 amino acids. CDR3 region: CASSQRGSGNEQFF. CDR3 bases: TGCGCCAGCAGCCAAAGGGGGTCAGGGAATGAGCAGTTCTTC.

This clone has only a few counts. The V gene is TRBV14, the J gene TRBJ1-4, with 7 bases identical to TRBD1. Germline V CDR1 and CDR2: SGHDN, FVKESK. Trimming removed 2 bases from V and 4 bases from J; junction bases left unmatched: 19. This CDR3 has 20 residues. Here the CDR3 reads CASSQRVGGGYLINNEKLFF. In DNA, the CDR3 is TGTGCCAGCAGCCAAAGGGTCGGAGGGGGCTATCTGATTAATAATGAAAAACTGTTTTTT. Variable domain in full (rest from reference TRBV14 and TRBJ1-4): EAGVTQFPSHSVIEKGQTVTLRCDPISGHDNLYWYRRVMGKEIKFLLHFVKESKQDESGMPNNRFLAERTGGTYSTLKVQPAELEDSGVYFCASSQRVGGGYLINNEKLFFGSGTQLSVL.

The count of this clone is one. This chain uses TRBV7-2 with TRBJ2-5; 8 bases are shared with TRBD2. The V gene's germline CDR1 is SGHTA and CDR2 FQGNSA. The V segment lost 7 bases and the J segment 5 bases; nucleotides outside the gene matches: 15. This CDR3 contains 16 residues. CDR3 amino acids: CASTGGVRGRVETQYF. The CDR3 bases are TGTGCCAGCACCGGGGGGGTGAGGGGACGAGTGGAGACCCAGTACTTC.

V and J are TRBV29-1 and TRBJ2-1; D remains unclear. Per the germline V gene, CDR1 is SQVTM and CDR2 is ANQGSEA. V was cut by 4 bases and J by 7 bases, with 8 bases left in between. The CDR3 covers 11 residues. Written as DNA, the CDR3 is TGCAGCGTTGTTCCCAGGAATGAGCAGTTCTTC. It translates to CSVVPRNEQFF.

CDR3 region: CASSSGVSTDTQYF. CDR3 nucleotide sequence: TGCGCCAGCAGCTCCGGGGTTAGCACAGATACGCAGTATTTT. The chain joins TRBV5-1 to TRBJ2-3; tentatively, D is TRBD2 (5 bases). CDR3 length: 14 amino acids. Germline V gene sequence: CDR1 SGHRS, CDR2 YFSETQ. The ends were cut back, 3 bases at V and 0 bases at J, with 8 bases in the middle.

This clone turned up a few times. This sequence joins TRBV20-1 and TRBJ1-4; 7 bases agree with TRBD1. CDR1 is DFQATT and CDR2 is SNEGSKA in the germline V gene (reference sequence). This CDR3 spans 11 amino acids. Trimming took 6 bases from V and 13 from J; bases not matched to a gene: 8. DNA for the CDR3: TGCAGTGCCCCGACAGGGATGGCACTGTTTTTT. This gives the protein CSAPTGMALFF.

The chain uses TRBV29-1 and TRBJ1-4, with D unclear. The V end lost 8 bases, the J end lost 0 bases, and 10 bases lay between the germline ends. This CDR3 comprises 13 residues. CDR1 is SQVTM and CDR2 is ANQGSEA in the germline V gene. CDR3 loop: CSFRIATNEKLFF. CDR3 coding DNA: TGCAGCTTTCGCATAGCAACTAATGAAAAACTGTTTTTT.

V gene TRBV5-1 combines with J gene TRBJ1-5, with TRBD1 as a possible D gene (6 bases). The CDR3 contains 14 residues. Trimming took off 4 bases at V and 7 bases at J, with 15 bases between the two ends. Germline V gene sequence: CDR1 SGHRS, CDR2 YFSETQ. The CDR3 here is CASSPGGSGQPQHF. The CDR3 region has the DNA TGCGCCAGCAGCCCGGGGGGCTCTGGGCAGCCCCAGCATTTT. The variable domain in full, completed from reference TRBV5-1 and TRBJ1-5, reads KAGVTQTPRYLIKTRGQQVTLSCSPISGHRSVSWYQQTPGQGLQFLFEYFSETQRNKGNFPGRFSGRQFSNSRSEMNVSTLELGDSALYLCASSPGGSGQPQHFGDGTRLSIL.

As to this clone: The junction does not match germline at one end; this may be a read error. The CDR3 reads CASSSGGRNQSQHF. Here the CDR3 DNA reads TGTGCCAGCAGTTCAGGGGGCCGCAATCAGTCCCAGCATTTT. The gene calls are TRBV28 and TRBJ1-5; 8 nucleotides match TRBD1. Germline values: CDR1 MDHEN, CDR2 SYDVKM. The CDR3 spans 14 residues.

The chain couples TRBV5-1 to TRBJ2-5; 12 nucleotides match TRBD2. Per germline, CDR1 SGHRS and CDR2 YFSETQ. The CDR3 extends over 16 amino acids. V lost 4 bases and J lost 7; bases outside the gene matches: 11. This CDR3 is CASSLRTSGEVGTQYF. CDR3 in DNA: TGCGCCAGCAGCCTGAGGACTAGCGGGGAGGTGGGGACCCAGTACTTC. Full variable domain (rest looked up from reference TRBV5-1 and TRBJ2-5): KAGVTQTPRYLIKTRGQQVTLSCSPISGHRSVSWYQQTPGQGLQFLFEYFSETQRNKGNFPGRFSGRQFSNSRSEMNVSTLELGDSALYLCASSLRTSGEVGTQYFGPGTRLLVL.

V is TRBV28 and J is TRBJ2-1; TRBD1 matches at 8 bases. CDR1 MDHEN and CDR2 SYDVKM come from the germline V gene. The CDR3 spans 16 residues. After removal of 4 bases from V and 4 bases from J, the junction contained 9 bases not matched to a gene. CDR3 sequence (DNA): TGTGCCAGCAGTTCAGGCCGGAGACAGGGGTACAATGAGCAGTTCTTC. Protein sequence: CASSSGRRQGYNEQFF.

The rearrangement joins TRBV15 to TRBJ2-5; 10 bases line up with TRBD1. The CDR3 loop spans 15 amino acids. V lost 4 bases and J lost 4; bases outside the gene matches: 6. CDR1 LNHNV and CDR2 YYDKDF come from the germline V gene (reference sequence). The CDR3 DNA reads TGTGCCACCAGCATGGGGACAGGGGTTTTAGAGACCCAGTACTTC. Its translation: CATSMGTGVLETQYF.

J is TRBJ2-7 and V is TRBV2; 8 positions agree with TRBD1. This CDR3 spans 12 amino acids. Trimming at V came to 8 bases and at J to 3 bases, leaving 3 bases not matched to a gene. CDR1 is SNHLY and CDR2 is FYNNEI in the germline V gene. Here the CDR3 reads CASGGQGYEQYF. CDR3 bases: TGTGCCAGCGGAGGACAGGGCTACGAGCAGTACTTC.

The chain carries TRBV9 and TRBJ1-1, with a weak D call TRBD1 (5 bases). Germline V gene data show CDR1 as SGDLS and CDR2 as YYNGEE. CDR3 length equals 17 residues. V lost 0 bases and J 0 bases, leaving 15 bases between the germline ends. This CDR3 is CASSVGVGEGLNTEAFF. The CDR3 DNA sequence: TGTGCCAGCAGCGTAGGGGTCGGGGAGGGGTTGAACACTGAAGCTTTCTTT.